The next 14 T cell receptor beta chains were all read from a single sample in a study of blood T cell repertoires in COVID-19. The method was immunoSEQ multiplex PCR; TCRdb's version includes in-frame clones alone and lacks a portion of them. The sample carries 250,000 to 350,000 clones, over 75% recorded once. Source material: PBMCs or T cells enriched from blood (not recorded which). All receptors come from a woman younger than 45 who had recovered from COVID-19.

J is TRBJ1-3 and V is TRBV28; D is undetermined. Germline V gene data show CDR1 as MDHEN and CDR2 as SYDVKM. CDR3 length equals 13 residues. Trimming stripped 6 bases from V and 5 bases from J, with 11 bases between. The chain's CDR3 is CASRTGGRNTIYF. DNA of the CDR3: TGTGCCAGCAGAACTGGTGGGCGAAACACCATATATTTT.

This chain uses TRBV11-2 with TRBJ1-2; D may be TRBD1 (5 bases). CDR1 is SGHAT and CDR2 is FQNNGV in the germline V gene. Trimming shortened V by 2 bases and J by 2 bases, and 12 bases separated the two germline ends. This CDR3 has 15 residues. The CDR3 region has the DNA TGTGCCAGCAGCTTATTCGGGGGTAGCAACTATGGCTACACCTTC. Translating gives CASSLFGGSNYGYTF.

The gene calls are TRBV6-5 and TRBJ1-2; no clear D. CDR3 size: 13 residues. V gave up 7 bases and J gave up 8 bases, with 17 bases separating them. Germline CDR1 MNHEY, CDR2 SVGAGI. The CDR3 protein is CASTLGGQRGYTF. DNA of the CDR3: TGTGCCAGCACCCTAGGTGGTCAACGGGGCTACACCTTC.

This clone was seen only a few times. This chain uses TRBV27 with TRBJ2-2; 7 bases are a match to TRBD2. Germline trimming cut 4 bases from V and 4 bases from J; bases unmatched to any gene: 9. CDR3 size: 16 residues. Germline V gives CDR1 MNHEY, CDR2 SMNVEV (reference sequence). The CDR3 spells CASSSPIREVTGELFF. CDR3 sequence (DNA): TGTGCCAGCAGTTCCCCCATACGGGAGGTCACCGGGGAGCTGTTTTTT.

This chain connects TRBV2 to TRBJ1-4; TRBD1 matches 7 bases. The CDR3 runs 15 residues. The ends lost 1 base at V and 7 bases at J; junction bases unmatched: 6. CDR1 and CDR2 from the germline V gene are SNHLY and FYNNEI. Here the CDR3 DNA reads TGTGCCAGCAGTGAAGTTTACAGGGGTTTTGAAAAACTGTTTTTT. This gives the protein CASSEVYRGFEKLFF.

The rearrangement links TRBV3-1 (or the pseudogene TRBV3-2) to TRBJ1-3; 9 nucleotides align to TRBD1. This CDR3 contains 15 residues. Germline V gives CDR1 LGHDT, CDR2 YNNKEL (reference sequence). The V segment lost 2 bases and the J segment 7 bases; nucleotides outside the gene matches: 6. CDR3: CASSQMGQGVNTIYF. CDR3 sequence (DNA): TGTGCCAGCAGCCAAATGGGACAGGGAGTGAACACCATATATTTT.

This clone was detected a few times. The chain carries TRBV19 and TRBJ1-1; the D gene is possibly TRBD1 (6 bases). The V gene's germline CDR1 is LNHDA and CDR2 SQIVND (reference sequence). The CDR3 sequence is 15 residues long. Trimming took off 5 bases at V and 4 bases at J, with 17 bases between the two ends. Here the CDR3 DNA reads TGTGCCAGTAGTTTGGAGACAGGCCTGCCCACTGAAGCTTTCTTT. This encodes CASSLETGLPTEAFF.

The chain uses TRBV28 and TRBJ2-2; 11 bases align to TRBD1. This CDR3 comprises 17 residues. The ends lost 1 base at V and 7 bases at J; junction bases unmatched: 8. Germline CDR1 is MDHEN and CDR2 is SYDVKM. The CDR3 coding sequence is TGTGCCAGCAGTTTATTCTGGACAGGGGGCGAGGTCGGGGAGCTGTTTTTT. Its translation is CASSLFWTGGEVGELFF.

In this sample, this clone turned up once. This chain links TRBV5-1 with TRBJ2-5; the D is unclear. Trimming pared 4 bases from V and 4 bases from J, leaving 8 bases between. The length of the CDR3 is 12 residues. Germline CDR1 and CDR2: SGHRS and YFSETQ. CDR3 DNA sequence: TGCGCCAGCAGCCCCTCTCGAGAGACCCAGTACTTC. Its protein is CASSPSRETQYF.

The chain couples TRBV7-8 to TRBJ1-1, with a weak D call TRBD1 (6 bases). Per the germline V gene, CDR1 is SGHVS and CDR2 is FQNEAQ. The CDR3 is 17 residues long. The germline V and J ends were trimmed by 4 bases and 1 base, with 19 bases remaining between them. The CDR3 nucleotides are TGTGCCAGCAGCTCCCCCATGTGGCAGGGGTGGAACACTGAAGCTTTCTTT. Amino acid sequence: CASSSPMWQGWNTEAFF.

The gene calls are TRBV27 and TRBJ1-1; 7 nucleotides match TRBD1. CDR3 length equals 15 residues. J was trimmed by 7 bases and V by 0 bases; bases with no gene match: 8. The V gene's germline CDR1 is MNHEY and CDR2 SMNVEV (reference sequence). The CDR3 nucleotides read TGTGCCAGCAGTTTATCCGAAGGGGGCGCTAGTGAAGCTTTCTTT. Translated, it gives CASSLSEGGASEAFF.

Written as DNA, the CDR3 is TGTGCCAGCAGTTTGCGTCTGCCCTATCAGCCCCAGCATTTT. Translating gives CASSLRLPYQPQHF. The chain links TRBV28 to TRBJ1-5; D is undetermined. Germline V CDR1 and CDR2: MDHEN, SYDVKM. The CDR3 loop spans 14 amino acids. Trimming stripped 3 bases from V and 5 bases from J, with 11 bases between.

The chain uses TRBV7-9 and TRBJ2-7; D may be TRBD2 (5 bases). The germline V and J ends were trimmed by 6 bases and 4 bases, with 16 bases remaining between them. The CDR3 contains 14 residues. Germline V gene data show CDR1 as SEHNR and CDR2 as FQNEAQ (reference sequence). The CDR3 here is CASSPPDYSYEQYF. In DNA, the CDR3 is TGTGCCAGCAGTCCACCAGACTACTCTTACGAGCAGTACTTC.

This chain joins TRBV18 and TRBJ2-5; D is ambiguous. This CDR3 spans 13 amino acids. Trimming took off 5 bases at V and 0 bases at J, with 7 bases between the two ends. In germline, CDR1 is KGHSH, CDR2 LQKENI. CDR3 sequence reads: CASSWLDQETQYF. The CDR3 nucleotides read TGTGCCAGCTCATGGCTAGACCAAGAGACCCAGTACTTC. Full variable domain (outside the CDR3, taken from reference TRBV18 and TRBJ2-5): NAGVMQNPRHLVRRRGQEARLRCSPMKGHSHVYWYRQLPEEGLKFMVYLQKENIIDESGMPKERFSAEFPKEGPSILRIQQVVRGDSAAYFCASSWLDQETQYFGPGTRLLVL.